This T cell receptor beta chain was obtained from a study of blood T cell repertoires in COVID-19. In germline, CDR1 is SGHRS, CDR2 YFSETQ. The CDR3 has 15 amino acids. Trimming took 7 bases from V and 8 from J; bases not matched to a gene: 15. As processed by the authors: Reference gene primer amplification gave nucleated cell count estimates. Assay: immunoSEQ multiplex PCR; the TCRdb copy retains only in-frame clones and omits some. For V, J and clone size, that table is used; D and trimming come from the DNA. This sample yields under 200,000 clones, of which around three quarters are seen a single time; around 7% belongs to the top ten.

Sample: peripheral blood. This clonotype was obtained from a man between 65 and 85 years old with active or convalescent COVID-19. The chain employs TRBV5-1 and TRBJ2-7; 10 bases align to TRBD2. In nucleotides, the CDR3 is TGCGCCAGCCACAGGGCTAGCGGGGGAAATAGTCAGCAGTACTTC. This sequence encodes CASHRASGGNSQQYF.